This T cell receptor (beta chain) was sequenced for a study of CD8 T cells in Susac syndrome. This clonotype has only one observation. The authors reverse transcribed 0.5 to 1 ug RNA with random hexamers. Multiplex immunoSEQ PCR targeted 54 Vbeta and 13 Jbeta TCR beta segments. TCRdb analysed the immunoSEQ multiplex PCR reads with MiXCR anew, one entry per CDR3 protein. Altogether approximately 200,000 distinct CDR3 sequences are present, 80% to 95% being singletons, with the ten largest covering roughly 0.13%. The J segment lost 2 bases and the V segment lost 2 bases, leaving 4 bases of the junction unmatched. CDR1 SNHLY and CDR2 FYNNEI come from the germline V gene. This CDR3 contains 15 residues. Peripheral blood CD8+ and CD4+ T cells were profiled by TCR beta sequencing. TEMRA cells were enriched by FACS, and CD4+ and CD8+ T cells were negatively isolated.

The source of this sequence is a human donor with multiple sclerosis. V gene TRBV2 combines with J gene TRBJ2-7; 9 bases map to TRBD2. The material sequenced was CD8+ T cells from PBMCs. The CDR3 DNA reads TGTGCCAGCAGTGAACTAGCGGGGCGCGCCTACGAGCAGTACTTC. Amino acid sequence: CASSELAGRAYEQYF.